This T cell receptor (beta chain) came from a study of OX40 agonist ivuxolimab in advanced cancers. Study information: Subjects had a mean age of around 60 years, with a range of roughly 23 to 79; more than 75% were male. Three patients, one with hepatocellular carcinoma and two with cutaneous melanoma, achieved partial responses.

Sequenced by immunoSEQ multiplex PCR; TCRdb stores in-frame clones only, minus some. The sample consists of tens of thousands of clones, approximately 84% of them appearing once. Study-wide findings and caveats: Some nonresponders also had low normalized T-cell clonal expansion. Both CD4+ and CD8+ T cell populations in blood had undergone clonal expansion by week 6 at 0.1 to 3.0 mg/kg.

The germline V gene encodes CDR1 MDHEN and CDR2 SYDVKM. Trimming cost V 2 bases and J 3 bases, with 5 bases left between them. This CDR3 comprises 13 residues. Remarks on this clone: Its specificity is unknown.

V and J are TRBV28 and TRBJ1-5, with D unresolved. The TCR comes from an adult with an advanced solid tumor such as melanoma, head and neck, liver or kidney cancer. The sample was CD4+ or CD8+ T cells sorted from blood, taken in a trial of the OX40 agonist ivuxolimab. The CDR3: CASSLDYNQPQHF. The CDR3 DNA reads as TGTGCCAGCAGTTTAGATTACAATCAGCCCCAGCATTTT.